The rows below give T cell receptor beta chains drawn from one sample of a study of beta chain features in type 1 diabetes. This table comes from immunoSEQ multiplex PCR, and its TCRdb copy is limited to in-frame clones, with some not included. Of about 700,000 clones detected, around 15% appear once; the ten largest clones hold about 0.02%. The sample comprised naive CD4+ T cells from blood. These receptors were obtained from a man between 18 and 35 years old with type 1 diabetes. Both conserved end residues are part of each CDR3. The D gene is left open where the match is weak. The size field is filled for only some rows; it gives once, few, many or a size class.

d_gene: NA; v_gene: TRBV5-1; j_gene: TRBJ2-3; abundance: NA; CDR3aa: CASSGGTDTDTQYF; CDR3nt: TGCGCCAGCAGCGGCGGGACAGACACAGATACGCAGTATTTT
d_gene: TRBD1; v_gene: TRBV5-1; j_gene: TRBJ1-1; abundance: few; CDR3aa: CASSYGTVNTEAFF; CDR3nt: TGCGCCAGCAGCTATGGGACAGTGAACACTGAAGCTTTCTTT
d_gene: NA; v_gene: TRBV2; j_gene: TRBJ1-5; abundance: few; CDR3aa: CASSTGLGNQPQHF; CDR3nt: TGTGCCAGCAGTACAGGGTTGGGCAATCAGCCCCAGCATTTT
d_gene: TRBD1; v_gene: TRBV10-3; j_gene: TRBJ1-1; abundance: few; CDR3aa: CAFAGTENTEAFF; CDR3nt: TGTGCCTTCGCCGGGACAGAGAACACTGAAGCTTTCTTT
d_gene: TRBD2; v_gene: TRBV7-7; j_gene: TRBJ2-1; abundance: few; CDR3aa: CASNSGRAYNEQFF; CDR3nt: TGTGCTAGCAACTCAGGGAGGGCCTACAATGAGCAGTTCTTC
d_gene: TRBD1; v_gene: TRBV6-5; j_gene: TRBJ2-7; abundance: once; CDR3aa: CASTSDRDTYEQYF; CDR3nt: TGTGCCAGCACCTCAGACAGGGACACCTACGAGCAGTACTTC
d_gene: NA; v_gene: TRBV27; j_gene: TRBJ2-7; abundance: few; CDR3aa: CASSSQTVYEQYF; CDR3nt: TGTGCCAGCAGTTCTCAGACAGTTTACGAGCAGTACTTC
d_gene: NA; v_gene: TRBV4-1; j_gene: TRBJ1-2; abundance: few; CDR3aa: CASSQDGFYGYTF; CDR3nt: TGCGCCAGCAGCCAAGATGGGTTTTATGGCTACACCTTC
d_gene: NA; v_gene: TRBV21-1; j_gene: TRBJ1-2; abundance: NA; CDR3aa: CASSNPTGKGYTF; CDR3nt: TGTGCCAGCAGCAATCCTACAGGTAAGGGCTACACCTTC
d_gene: NA; v_gene: TRBV6-6; j_gene: TRBJ1-6; abundance: NA; CDR3aa: CASSPRDAGDSPLHF; CDR3nt: TGTGCCAGCAGTCCACGGGACGCTGGCGATTCACCCCTCCACTTT
d_gene: NA; v_gene: TRBV2; j_gene: TRBJ2-5; abundance: few; CDR3aa: CASSETWDPLLGTQYF; CDR3nt: TGTGCCAGCAGTGAAACATGGGACCCCCTCTTAGGGACCCAGTACTTC
d_gene: NA; v_gene: TRBV30; j_gene: TRBJ1-2; abundance: NA; CDR3aa: CAWSSPLSVYGYTF; CDR3nt: TGTGCCTGGAGTTCACCCCTGAGTGTCTATGGCTACACCTTC
d_gene: NA; v_gene: TRBV5-5; j_gene: TRBJ2-1; abundance: NA; CDR3aa: CASSQPQPNEQFF; CDR3nt: TGTGCCAGCAGCCAGCCCCAGCCCAATGAGCAGTTCTTC
d_gene: NA; v_gene: TRBV5-4; j_gene: TRBJ1-3; abundance: few; CDR3aa: CASSRETGNTIYF; CDR3nt: TGTGCCAGCAGCCGGGAGACTGGAAACACCATATATTTT
d_gene: NA; v_gene: TRBV25-1; j_gene: TRBJ2-5; abundance: few; CDR3aa: CASSDRRRGGLQETQYF; CDR3nt: TGTGCCAGCAGTGACCGCCGCAGGGGGGGGCTCCAAGAGACCCAGTACTTC
d_gene: NA; v_gene: TRBV29-1; j_gene: TRBJ1-5; abundance: NA; CDR3aa: CSVSPGASIGPQHF; CDR3nt: TGCAGCGTTTCTCCCGGGGCCTCTATAGGGCCCCAGCATTTT
d_gene: NA; v_gene: TRBV15; j_gene: TRBJ2-7; abundance: NA; CDR3aa: CATSTDSGSYEQYF; CDR3nt: TGTGCCACCAGCACGGACAGTGGGAGCTACGAGCAGTACTTC
d_gene: TRBD1; v_gene: TRBV4-1; j_gene: TRBJ1-4; abundance: few; CDR3aa: CASSQPDRATTEKLFF; CDR3nt: TGCGCCAGCAGCCAACCTGACAGGGCTACTACTGAAAAACTGTTTTTT
d_gene: NA; v_gene: TRBV30; j_gene: TRBJ1-2; abundance: few; CDR3aa: CAWGAVNYGYTF; CDR3nt: TGTGCCTGGGGGGCCGTCAACTATGGCTACACCTTC
d_gene: TRBD2; v_gene: TRBV10-3; j_gene: TRBJ2-1; abundance: few; CDR3aa: CAISSGGDYEQFF; CDR3nt: TGTGCCATCTCTAGCGGGGGGGACTATGAGCAGTTCTTC
d_gene: TRBD1; v_gene: TRBV6-5; j_gene: TRBJ2-7; abundance: NA; CDR3aa: CASSYSGTEYEQYF; CDR3nt: TGTGCCAGCAGTTACTCGGGGACAGAATACGAGCAGTACTTC
d_gene: NA; v_gene: TRBV7-9; j_gene: TRBJ2-5; abundance: few; CDR3aa: CASSLGTPETQYF; CDR3nt: TGTGCCAGCAGCTTAGGGACACCCGAGACCCAGTACTTC
d_gene: NA; v_gene: TRBV2; j_gene: TRBJ2-3; abundance: NA; CDR3aa: CASSPGRSTDTQYF; CDR3nt: TGTGCCAGCAGTCCGGGACGGAGCACAGATACGCAGTATTTT
d_gene: NA; v_gene: TRBV4-1; j_gene: TRBJ2-1; abundance: NA; CDR3aa: CASSQTGSSYNEQFF; CDR3nt: TGCGCCAGCAGCCAGACAGGTAGCTCCTACAATGAGCAGTTCTTC
d_gene: TRBD1; v_gene: TRBV6-1; j_gene: TRBJ1-2; abundance: few; CDR3aa: CASMMTGNYGYTF; CDR3nt: TGTGCCAGCATGATGACAGGGAACTATGGCTACACCTTC
d_gene: NA; v_gene: TRBV15; j_gene: TRBJ1-5; abundance: NA; CDR3aa: CATSRDKMRADQPQHF; CDR3nt: TGTGCCACCAGCAGAGATAAGATGAGGGCAGATCAGCCCCAGCATTTT
d_gene: NA; v_gene: TRBV2; j_gene: TRBJ1-4; abundance: few; CDR3aa: CASSEDRGSPGEKLFF; CDR3nt: TGTGCCAGCAGTGAAGACCGTGGCAGTCCCGGTGAAAAACTGTTTTTT
d_gene: NA; v_gene: TRBV15; j_gene: TRBJ2-5; abundance: NA; CDR3aa: CATSRENSGQETQYF; CDR3nt: TGTGCCACCAGCAGAGAGAATAGCGGCCAAGAGACCCAGTACTTC
d_gene: NA; v_gene: TRBV30; j_gene: TRBJ1-6; abundance: few; CDR3aa: CAWIHGTPGGNSPLHF; CDR3nt: TGTGCCTGGATTCACGGGACCCCTGGGGGCAATTCACCCCTCCACTTT
d_gene: NA; v_gene: TRBV25-1; j_gene: TRBJ1-1; abundance: NA; CDR3aa: CASSDEKKGNTEAFF; CDR3nt: TGTGCCAGCAGTGACGAGAAGAAGGGGAACACTGAAGCTTTCTTT
d_gene: NA; v_gene: TRBV27; j_gene: TRBJ2-3; abundance: few; CDR3aa: CASSPWGVGPDTQYF; CDR3nt: TGTGCCAGCAGTCCCTGGGGGGTGGGCCCAGATACGCAGTATTTT
d_gene: TRBD1; v_gene: TRBV2; j_gene: TRBJ1-2; abundance: NA; CDR3aa: CASSSPGQGQYGYTF; CDR3nt: TGTGCCAGCAGTTCTCCGGGACAGGGGCAGTATGGCTACACCTTC
d_gene: NA; v_gene: TRBV7-9; j_gene: TRBJ2-1; abundance: few; CDR3aa: CASSLSAGSIDTYNEQFF; CDR3nt: TGTGCCAGCAGCTTATCCGCCGGTTCAATAGACACCTACAATGAGCAGTTCTTC
d_gene: NA; v_gene: TRBV30; j_gene: TRBJ1-2; abundance: few; CDR3aa: CAWSLGGPYTF; CDR3nt: TGTGCCTGGAGTTTGGGGGGACCCTACACCTTC
d_gene: NA; v_gene: TRBV13; j_gene: TRBJ2-7; abundance: few; CDR3aa: CASSLRLRVGEQYF; CDR3nt: TGTGCCAGCAGCTTAAGGCTGCGGGTGGGAGAGCAGTACTTC
d_gene: NA; v_gene: TRBV29-1; j_gene: TRBJ1-1; abundance: NA; CDR3aa: CSVPNRVEAEAFF; CDR3nt: TGCAGCGTTCCCAACAGGGTAGAGGCTGAAGCTTTCTTT
d_gene: NA; v_gene: TRBV6-5; j_gene: TRBJ2-7; abundance: NA; CDR3aa: CASSYSPSSYEQYF; CDR3nt: TGTGCCAGCAGTTACTCGCCTAGCTCCTACGAGCAGTACTTC
d_gene: NA; v_gene: TRBV5-1; j_gene: TRBJ2-7; abundance: NA; CDR3aa: CASSLYQGHSYEQYF; CDR3nt: TGCGCCAGCAGCTTGTATCAGGGGCACTCCTACGAGCAGTACTTC
d_gene: TRBD2; v_gene: TRBV7-7; j_gene: TRBJ2-5; abundance: NA; CDR3aa: CASSLVGLAGGQETQYF; CDR3nt: TGTGCTAGCAGCTTAGTGGGACTAGCGGGGGGCCAAGAGACCCAGTACTTC
d_gene: TRBD1; v_gene: TRBV4-1; j_gene: TRBJ2-1; abundance: few; CDR3aa: CASSHRQGAFYNEQFF; CDR3nt: TGCGCCAGCAGCCACCGACAGGGGGCCTTCTACAATGAGCAGTTCTTC
d_gene: TRBD1; v_gene: TRBV11-2; j_gene: TRBJ1-2; abundance: few; CDR3aa: CASSVGTVYGYTF; CDR3nt: TGTGCCAGCAGCGTCGGGACAGTCTATGGCTACACCTTC
d_gene: TRBD1; v_gene: TRBV18; j_gene: TRBJ2-1; abundance: few; CDR3aa: CASSPLTAGTGGRNEQFF; CDR3nt: TGTGCCAGCTCACCATTGACGGCCGGGACAGGGGGTCGGAATGAGCAGTTCTTC
d_gene: NA; v_gene: TRBV2; j_gene: TRBJ2-3; abundance: NA; CDR3aa: CASSEALQGLGDTQYF; CDR3nt: TGTGCCAGCAGTGAAGCGCTTCAGGGGCTGGGAGATACGCAGTATTTT
d_gene: TRBD1; v_gene: TRBV6-6; j_gene: TRBJ2-7; abundance: NA; CDR3aa: CASSYPQQGVGEQYF; CDR3nt: TGTGCCAGCAGTTACCCCCAGCAGGGGGTCGGGGAGCAGTACTTC
d_gene: NA; v_gene: TRBV28; j_gene: TRBJ1-1; abundance: NA; CDR3aa: CASSPGNTEAFF; CDR3nt: TGTGCCAGCAGCCCGGGGAACACTGAAGCTTTCTTT
d_gene: NA; v_gene: TRBV4-2; j_gene: TRBJ2-3; abundance: NA; CDR3aa: CASSQDKGGADTSTDTQYF; CDR3nt: TGTGCCAGCAGCCAAGATAAAGGAGGAGCGGATACTAGCACAGATACGCAGTATTTT
d_gene: NA; v_gene: TRBV5-4; j_gene: TRBJ1-2; abundance: few; CDR3aa: CASSLALNYGYTF; CDR3nt: TGTGCCAGCAGCCTTGCTCTCAACTATGGCTACACCTTC
d_gene: NA; v_gene: TRBV11-2; j_gene: TRBJ1-1; abundance: few; CDR3aa: CATSPGLTEAFF; CDR3nt: TGTGCCACCTCCCCAGGGCTCACTGAAGCTTTCTTT
d_gene: TRBD1; v_gene: TRBV29-1; j_gene: TRBJ2-1; abundance: NA; CDR3aa: CSAGQGVNEQFF; CDR3nt: TGCAGCGCGGGACAGGGGGTGAATGAGCAGTTCTTC
d_gene: TRBD1; v_gene: TRBV28; j_gene: TRBJ1-1; abundance: NA; CDR3aa: CASSPVEGAREAFF; CDR3nt: TGTGCCAGCAGCCCTGTTGAGGGGGCGCGTGAAGCTTTCTTT
d_gene: TRBD2; v_gene: TRBV5-8; j_gene: TRBJ2-7; abundance: few; CDR3aa: CASSPRGTSGYEQYF; CDR3nt: TGTGCCAGCAGCCCCCGCGGGACTAGCGGCTACGAGCAGTACTTC
d_gene: NA; v_gene: TRBV7-8; j_gene: TRBJ1-1; abundance: NA; CDR3aa: CASSPARGNTEAFF; CDR3nt: TGTGCCAGCAGCCCAGCCCGGGGGAACACTGAAGCTTTCTTT
d_gene: NA; v_gene: TRBV25-1; j_gene: TRBJ1-1; abundance: NA; CDR3aa: CASSDQGNTEAFF; CDR3nt: TGTGCCAGCAGTGATCAGGGGAACACTGAAGCTTTCTTT
d_gene: NA; v_gene: TRBV19; j_gene: TRBJ1-5; abundance: NA; CDR3aa: CASSIAINQPQHF; CDR3nt: TGTGCCAGTAGTATAGCCATAAATCAGCCCCAGCATTTT
d_gene: NA; v_gene: TRBV10-3; j_gene: TRBJ1-2; abundance: NA; CDR3aa: CAISVQGLDGYTF; CDR3nt: TGTGCCATCAGCGTACAGGGTTTGGATGGCTACACCTTC
d_gene: NA; v_gene: TRBV9; j_gene: TRBJ2-3; abundance: NA; CDR3aa: CASSVGPPVGDTQYF; CDR3nt: TGTGCCAGCAGCGTAGGACCTCCCGTGGGAGATACGCAGTATTTT